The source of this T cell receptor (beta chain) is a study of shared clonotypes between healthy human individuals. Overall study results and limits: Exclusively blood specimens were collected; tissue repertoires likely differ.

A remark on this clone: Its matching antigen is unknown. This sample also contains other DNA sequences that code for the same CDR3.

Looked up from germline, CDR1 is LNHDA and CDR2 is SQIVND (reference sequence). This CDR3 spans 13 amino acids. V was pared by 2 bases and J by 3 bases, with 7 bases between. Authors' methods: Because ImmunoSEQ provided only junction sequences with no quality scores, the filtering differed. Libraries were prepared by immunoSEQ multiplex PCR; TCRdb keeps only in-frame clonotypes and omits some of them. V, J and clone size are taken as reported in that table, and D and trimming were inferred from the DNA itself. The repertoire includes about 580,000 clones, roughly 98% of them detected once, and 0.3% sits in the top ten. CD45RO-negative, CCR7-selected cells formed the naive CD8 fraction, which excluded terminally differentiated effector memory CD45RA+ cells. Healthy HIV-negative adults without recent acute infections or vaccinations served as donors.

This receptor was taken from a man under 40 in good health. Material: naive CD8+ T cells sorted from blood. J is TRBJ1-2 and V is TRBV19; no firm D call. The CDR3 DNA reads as TGTGCCAGTAGTATAATACGGGACTATGGCTACACCTTC. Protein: CASSIIRDYGYTF.